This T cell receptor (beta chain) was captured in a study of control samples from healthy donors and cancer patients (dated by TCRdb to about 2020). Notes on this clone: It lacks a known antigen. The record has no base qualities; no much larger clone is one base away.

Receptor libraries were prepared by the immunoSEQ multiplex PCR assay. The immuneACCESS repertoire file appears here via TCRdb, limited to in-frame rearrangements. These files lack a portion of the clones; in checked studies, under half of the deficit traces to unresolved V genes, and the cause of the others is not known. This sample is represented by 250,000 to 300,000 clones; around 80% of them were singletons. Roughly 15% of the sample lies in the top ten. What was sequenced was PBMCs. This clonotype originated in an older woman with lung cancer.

The CDR3 region has the sequence CASIPTSRGDTGELFF. The DNA sequence follows: TGTGCCAGCATACCGACTAGCAGAGGAGACACCGGGGAGCTGTTTTTT. Here the chain combines TRBV2 and TRBJ2-2; 7 junctional bases match TRBD2. Unmatched junction bases come to 11, with V trimmed by 7 bases and J by 3 bases. In the germline V gene, CDR1 corresponds to SNHLY and CDR2 to FYNNEI. From cysteine to phenylalanine, the CDR3 is 16 amino acids long. Only the CDR3 DNA stays, 48 bases, in frame from base 1.